This T cell receptor (beta chain) came from a study of OX40 agonist ivuxolimab in advanced cancers. Across the whole study: Each patient was given ivuxolimab into a vein every 2 weeks, at 0.01 to 10 mg/kg. Participants, 80% to 90% male, averaged roughly 60 years of age, ranging from roughly 20 to 80. Three dose-escalation patients had partial responses: one with hepatocellular carcinoma and two with cutaneous melanoma.

Sequenced by immunoSEQ multiplex PCR; TCRdb stores in-frame clones only, minus some. The sample has approximately 52,000 clones, approximately 94% seen once. CDR1 is LNHNV and CDR2 is YYDKDF in the germline V gene (reference sequence). V lost 1 base and J lost 4; bases outside the gene matches: 6. The CDR3 is made up of 17 amino acids. The sequence came from an adult with an advanced solid tumor such as melanoma, head and neck, liver or kidney cancer. This chain links TRBV15 with TRBJ2-1; TRBD2 agrees at 11 bases. Sequencing was performed on CD4+ or CD8+ T cells sorted from blood, taken in a trial of the OX40 agonist ivuxolimab. CDR3 protein: CATSRVWGTSGYNEQFF. The CDR3 region has the DNA TGTGCCACCAGCAGAGTTTGGGGGACTAGCGGATACAATGAGCAGTTCTTC.